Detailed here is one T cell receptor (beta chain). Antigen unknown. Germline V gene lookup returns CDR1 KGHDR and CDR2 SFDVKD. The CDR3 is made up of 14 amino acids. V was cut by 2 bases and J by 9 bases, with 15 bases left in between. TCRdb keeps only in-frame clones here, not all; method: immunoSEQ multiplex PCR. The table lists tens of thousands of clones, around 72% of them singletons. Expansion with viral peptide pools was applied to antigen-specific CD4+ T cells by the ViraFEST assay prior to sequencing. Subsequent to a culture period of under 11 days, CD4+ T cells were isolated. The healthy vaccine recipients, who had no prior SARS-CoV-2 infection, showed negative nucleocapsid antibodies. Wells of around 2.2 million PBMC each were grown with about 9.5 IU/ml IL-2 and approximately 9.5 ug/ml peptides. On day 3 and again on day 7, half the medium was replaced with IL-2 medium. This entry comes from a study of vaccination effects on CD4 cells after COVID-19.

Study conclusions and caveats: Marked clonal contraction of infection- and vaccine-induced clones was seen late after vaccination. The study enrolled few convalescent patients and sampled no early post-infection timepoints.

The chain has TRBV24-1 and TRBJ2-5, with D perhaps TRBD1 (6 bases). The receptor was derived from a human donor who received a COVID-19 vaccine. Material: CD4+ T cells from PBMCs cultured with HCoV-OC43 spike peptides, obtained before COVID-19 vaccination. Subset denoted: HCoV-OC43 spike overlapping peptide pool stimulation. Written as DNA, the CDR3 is TGTGCCACCAGTGATTCCAGGGGAGAGATCTCCCAGTACTTC. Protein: CATSDSRGEISQYF.